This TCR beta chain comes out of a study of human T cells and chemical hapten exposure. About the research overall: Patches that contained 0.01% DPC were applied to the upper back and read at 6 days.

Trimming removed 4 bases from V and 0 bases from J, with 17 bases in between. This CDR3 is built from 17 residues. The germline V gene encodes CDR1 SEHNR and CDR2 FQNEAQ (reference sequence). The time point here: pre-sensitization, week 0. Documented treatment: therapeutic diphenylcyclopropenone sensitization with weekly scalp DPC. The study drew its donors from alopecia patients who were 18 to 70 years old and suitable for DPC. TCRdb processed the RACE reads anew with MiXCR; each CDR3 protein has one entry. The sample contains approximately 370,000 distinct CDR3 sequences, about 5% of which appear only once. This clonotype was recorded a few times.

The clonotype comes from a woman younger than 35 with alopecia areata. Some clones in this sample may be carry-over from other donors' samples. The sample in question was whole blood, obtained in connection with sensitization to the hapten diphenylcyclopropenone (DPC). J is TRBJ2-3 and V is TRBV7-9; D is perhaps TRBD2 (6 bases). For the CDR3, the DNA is TGTGCCAGCAGCTCCCCGCTACGGGGGATGAGCACAGATACGCAGTATTTT. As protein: CASSSPLRGMSTDTQYF.